The 7 T cell receptor beta chains reported below all come from one sample, sequenced in a study of blood T cell repertoires in COVID-19. The protocol was immunoSEQ multiplex PCR, while the TCRdb copy is restricted to in-frame clones and leaves out a portion. Among 110,000 or so clones listed, 85% were seen once. The sample was peripheral blood. These receptors were obtained from a human donor in a cohort sampled during active COVID-19.

This clone was detected only once. The chain joins TRBV11-2 to TRBJ1-5; D uncertain. The germline gives CDR1 SGHAT, CDR2 FQNNGV. V was cut by 5 bases and J by 4 bases, with 15 bases left in between. The CDR3 has 15 residues. The CDR3: CASSPLGGRNQPQHF. The CDR3 DNA reads TGTGCCAGCAGCCCCCTGGGTGGGAGAAATCAGCCCCAGCATTTT.

The chain's CDR3 is CASSQETRQSYGYTF. Written as DNA, the CDR3 is TGCGCCAGCAGCCAAGAAACCCGACAGTCCTATGGCTACACCTTC. The chain carries TRBV4-3 and TRBJ1-2, with D perhaps matching TRBD1 (5 bases). The CDR3 is 15 amino acids. V was pared by 0 bases and J by 4 bases, with 12 bases between. In germline, CDR1 is LGHNA, CDR2 YSLEER.

The chain recombines TRBV6-1 with TRBJ2-7, with TRBD2 matching over 9 bases. CDR3 size: 15 residues. V trimming: 0 bases; J trimming: 9 bases; junction bases outside the gene matches: 9. Per germline, CDR1 MNHNS and CDR2 SASEGT. DNA for the CDR3: TGTGCCAGCAGTGAAGCTCGACTAGCGGTGGTCGCGCAGTACTTC. Protein sequence: CASSEARLAVVAQYF.

V is TRBV15 and J is TRBJ2-6; possibly TRBD1 for D (6 bases). Germline CDR1 reads LNHNV; CDR2 reads YYDKDF (reference sequence). The CDR3 is 16 amino acids. Trimming shortened V by 1 base and J by 0 bases, and 7 bases separated the two germline ends. CDR3 bases: TGTGCCACCAGCAGAGGACAGGCCTCTGGGGCCAACGTCCTGACTTTC. It is translated as CATSRGQASGANVLTF.

This clone occurred a few times. The chain combines TRBV7-3 with TRBJ1-4, with TRBD1 as a possible D gene (6 bases). V was shortened by 3 bases and J by 7 bases, with 18 bases between the two germline ends. CDR1 is SGHTA, CDR2 FQGTGA, per germline. The CDR3 is 16 residues long. The CDR3 spells CASSLPQGYSLEKLFF. Written as DNA, the CDR3 is TGTGCCAGCAGCTTGCCTCAGGGGTACAGCCTTGAAAAACTGTTTTTT.

The chain joins TRBV7-7 to TRBJ2-1, with D possibly TRBD2 on 6 matching bases. The germline V gene has CDR1 SSHAT and CDR2 FNYEAQ (reference sequence). Trimming took 5 bases from V and 4 from J, leaving 12 bases between them. This CDR3 has 14 residues. CDR3 in DNA: TGTGCCAGCAGCCCGGGACTCTCATACAATGAGCAGTTCTTC. Encoded protein: CASSPGLSYNEQFF.

J is TRBJ1-2 and V is TRBV5-1, with 7 bases lining up with TRBD1. Trimming took 3 bases from V and 2 from J; bases not matched to a gene: 4. The CDR3 extends over 14 amino acids. CDR1 SGHRS and CDR2 YFSETQ come from the germline V gene. The CDR3 is CASSYRDRNYGYTF. The CDR3 DNA follows: TGCGCCAGCAGCTACCGGGACAGAAACTATGGCTACACCTTC.